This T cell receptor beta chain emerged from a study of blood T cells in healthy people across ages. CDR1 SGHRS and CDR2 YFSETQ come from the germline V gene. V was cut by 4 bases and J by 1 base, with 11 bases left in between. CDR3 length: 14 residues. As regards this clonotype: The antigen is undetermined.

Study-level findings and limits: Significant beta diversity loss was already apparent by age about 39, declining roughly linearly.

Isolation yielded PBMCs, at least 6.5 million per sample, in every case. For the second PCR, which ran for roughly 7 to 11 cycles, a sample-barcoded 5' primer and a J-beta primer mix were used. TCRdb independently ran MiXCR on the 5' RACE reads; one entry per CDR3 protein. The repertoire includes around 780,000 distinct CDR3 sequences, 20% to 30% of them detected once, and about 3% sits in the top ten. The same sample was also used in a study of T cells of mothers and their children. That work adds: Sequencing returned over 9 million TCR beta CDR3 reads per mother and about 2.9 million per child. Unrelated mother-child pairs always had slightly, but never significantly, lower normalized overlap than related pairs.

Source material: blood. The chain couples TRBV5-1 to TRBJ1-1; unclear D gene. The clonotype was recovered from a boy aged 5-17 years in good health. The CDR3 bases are TGCGCCAGCAGCCTCCGGGCTGAGAACACTGAAGCTTTCTTT. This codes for CASSLRAENTEAFF.